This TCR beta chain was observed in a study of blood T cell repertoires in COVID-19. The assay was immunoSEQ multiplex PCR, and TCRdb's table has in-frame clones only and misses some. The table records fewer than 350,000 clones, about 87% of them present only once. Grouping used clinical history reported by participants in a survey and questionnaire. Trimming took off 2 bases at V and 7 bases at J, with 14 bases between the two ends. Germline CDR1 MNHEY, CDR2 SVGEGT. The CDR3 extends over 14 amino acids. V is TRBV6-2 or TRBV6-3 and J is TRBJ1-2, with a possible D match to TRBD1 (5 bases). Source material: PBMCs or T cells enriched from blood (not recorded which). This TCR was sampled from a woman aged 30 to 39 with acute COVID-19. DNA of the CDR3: TGTGCCAGCAGTTACGAGGTCAGGGCGGTTGGCTACACCTTC. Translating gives CASSYEVRAVGYTF.